This TCR beta chain was captured by sequencing in a study of T cells in Graves' hyperthyroidism and ophthalmopathy. Study-wide findings and caveats: The authors' 13 V-J model separated ophthalmopathy from stable hyperthyroidism. Ophthalmopathy prediction by the model preceded onset by a median about 6 months.

Comment on this clonotype: Its specificity is not known. This may stem from a read error, because a much larger clone lies one nucleotide away.

Uncontrolled infection, other autoimmune disease, pregnancy or lactation barred patients from enrollment. Clinical symptoms, serum thyroxine and TRAb, thyroid ultrasound and orbital computed tomography were used for the diagnoses. The CDR3 is 16 amino acids. Per germline, CDR1 SGHNT and CDR2 YENEEA. Template material for amplifying TCR beta CDR3 regions consisted of RNA transcripts. Carried out on the TCR CDR3, a first-round RT-PCR used the HTBI primer set. MiXCR, run by TCRdb on the multiplex PCR reads, gives a single entry per CDR3 protein. Among hundreds of thousands of distinct CDR3 sequences, roughly 14% were seen once, and the ten largest hold about 13%.

This chain connects TRBV11-3 to TRBJ2-5; a possible D gene is TRBD1 (6 bases). Sequencing input: blood. The TCR originated in a man in his late teens or twenties with Graves' ophthalmopathy. The CDR3 loop reads CASTSPRTEIQGTQYF. DNA for the CDR3: TGTGCCAGCACCTCGCCCCGGACAGAAATTCAAGGGACCCAGTACTTC.